Each of the 25 T cell receptor beta chains below was sequenced from the same sample in a study of cytomegalovirus exposure and HLA in healthy donors (dated by TCRdb to about 2017). The protocol used for the library was the immunoSEQ multiplex PCR assay. The multiplex PCR relied on a mix of 60 forward primers for TCR Vbeta segments and 13 reverse primers for TCR Jbeta segments. This is the immuneACCESS table as TCRdb keeps it, with only in-frame sequences that have V and J called. A part of the clones is gone; compared with another copy, unresolved V genes explain less than half, and the rest is unexplained. The table for this sample lists 120,000 to 150,000 clones; 70% to 85% of them were counted only once. Together, the top ten hold around 4.5% of the sample. The source material was PBMCs. The source of these receptors is a man aged 35 to 55 in good health and CMV-seropositive.

The chain employs TRBV18 and TRBJ2-7; 10 nucleotides align to TRBD1. Per germline, CDR1 KGHSH and CDR2 LQKENI. This CDR3 region has 15 residues. With 2 bases clipped from V and 7 bases from J, the junction kept 8 bases outside the gene matches. CDR3: CASSPDGTGAGEQYF. The DNA for the CDR3 is TGTGCCAGCTCACCAGACGGGACAGGGGCGGGGGAGCAGTACTTC.

The rearrangement links TRBV5-1 to TRBJ2-7; 9 nucleotides line up with TRBD1. Germline V gene lookup returns CDR1 SGHRS and CDR2 YFSETQ. V dropped 7 bases and J dropped 1; count of bases not matched to a gene: 6. The CDR3 length is 14 residues. CDR3 bases: TGCGCCAGCGGGAAGGACAGGGGATCCTACGAGCAGTACTTC. Translating it yields CASGKDRGSYEQYF.

This clone was observed a single time. This sequence joins TRBV5-4 and TRBJ1-2; D is uncertain. Germline lookup yields CDR1 SGHNT and CDR2 YYREEE (reference sequence). V lost 6 bases, J lost 3 bases, and 15 bases lay in between. The CDR3 is made up of 14 amino acids. The chain's CDR3 is CASNSYRGDYGYTF. The CDR3 region has the DNA TGTGCCAGCAACTCGTACCGGGGAGACTATGGCTACACCTTC.

This clone is a singleton in its sample. The gene calls are TRBV5-1 and TRBJ2-7; 11 nucleotides match TRBD1. The CDR3 length is 15 residues. Germline CDR1 is SGHRS and CDR2 is YFSETQ. The junction had 3 bases not matched to a gene; V was cut back by 0 bases and J by 4 bases. The DNA of the CDR3 is TGCGCCAGCAGCTTGGCCGGGACAGGGGGTTACGAGCAGTACTTC. It specifies CASSLAGTGGYEQYF. Full variable domain (rest looked up from reference TRBV5-1 and TRBJ2-7): KAGVTQTPRYLIKTRGQQVTLSCSPISGHRSVSWYQQTPGQGLQFLFEYFSETQRNKGNFPGRFSGRQFSNSRSEMNVSTLELGDSALYLCASSLAGTGGYEQYFGPGTRLTVT.

The rearrangement joins TRBV7-2 to TRBJ2-7, with a possible D match to TRBD2 (5 bases). V lost 5 bases to trimming and J lost 0 bases, with 17 bases between them. Germline CDR1 reads SGHTA; CDR2 reads FQGNSA. CDR3 length equals 16 residues. In nucleotides, the CDR3 is TGTGCCAGCAGCCAGATCCTTAGCGTAACCTCCTACGAGCAGTACTTC. Protein: CASSQILSVTSYEQYF.

The table lists this clone with a few counts. The chain combines TRBV29-1 with TRBJ2-3; D perhaps matches TRBD2 (6 bases). The ends were cut back, 2 bases at V and 0 bases at J, with 9 bases in the middle. Germline V gene sequence: CDR1 SQVTM, CDR2 ANQGSEA. The CDR3 covers 14 residues. The CDR3 loop is CSVESGPSTDTQYF. In nucleotides, the CDR3 is TGCAGCGTTGAAAGCGGGCCTAGCACAGATACGCAGTATTTT.

The chain links TRBV21-1 to TRBJ2-2; the D call TRBD1 from the table was never checked on the DNA. TRBV21-1 counts as a pseudogene. The CDR3 spans 14 residues. For the CDR3, the DNA is TGTGCCAGCAGCATTTCAGGGTCCACCGGGGAGCTGTTTTTT. This sequence encodes CASSISGSTGELFF.

On this clone itself: Other DNA sequences within the sample encode an identical CDR3. The chain has TRBV29-1 and TRBJ2-1; D is unclear. V gave up 1 base and J gave up 4 bases, with 2 bases separating them. The CDR3 loop spans 11 amino acids. Per germline, CDR1 SQVTM and CDR2 ANQGSEA. The chain's CDR3 is CSVEVYNEQFF. CDR3 sequence (DNA): TGCAGCGTTGAAGTATACAATGAGCAGTTCTTC.

The CDR3 coding sequence is TGCGCCAGCAGGCTAGCGGGGGGAGATACGCAGTATTTT. This translates into CASRLAGGDTQYF. This chain connects TRBV4-1 to TRBJ2-3; 11 nucleotides align to TRBD2. J lost 5 bases, V lost 6 bases, and 1 base had no gene match. CDR1 is MGHRA and CDR2 is YSYEKL in the germline V gene. The CDR3 extends over 13 amino acids.

The chain uses TRBV5-1 and TRBJ2-1; TRBD1 matches 7 bases. Germline lookup yields CDR1 SGHRS and CDR2 YFSETQ. This CDR3 has 15 amino acids. J was trimmed by 10 bases and V by 1 base; bases with no gene match: 11. CDR3 loop: CASSLRQGRSLEQFF. In nucleotides, the CDR3 is TGCGCCAGCAGCTTGAGACAGGGAAGATCTCTAGAGCAGTTCTTC.

The chain joins TRBV19 to TRBJ2-4, with a possible D match to TRBD1 (6 bases). CDR3 length: 16 residues. V was pared by 5 bases and J by 0 bases, with 14 bases between. Germline-derived CDR1 and CDR2 are LNHDA and SQIVND (reference sequence). The CDR3 DNA reads as TGTGCCAGTAGTTCAGGGGACAAACTAGCCAAAAACATTCAGTACTTC. Protein sequence: CASSSGDKLAKNIQYF.

The chain links TRBV6-5 to TRBJ1-1; D is perhaps TRBD1 (6 bases). The CDR3 runs to 14 residues. Trimming stripped 4 bases from V and 8 bases from J, with 17 bases between. Germline assignment: CDR1 MNHEY and CDR2 SVGAGI. The DNA of the CDR3 is TGTGCCAGCAGTTCGTACCTCGACAGGAGAGAAGCTTTCTTT. This codes for CASSSYLDRREAFF.

This clone was observed a few times. The CDR3 is CSVEDSGFTDTQYF. CDR3 bases: TGCAGCGTTGAAGATTCAGGCTTCACAGATACGCAGTATTTT. The chain joins TRBV29-1 to TRBJ2-3; D is ambiguous. Germline assignment: CDR1 SQVTM and CDR2 ANQGSEA. The CDR3 has 14 residues. The V end lost 0 bases, the J end lost 2 bases, and 9 bases lay between the germline ends.

This sequence joins TRBV12-5 and TRBJ1-6; D is unclear. The CDR3 is 13 amino acids. Germline V gene lookup returns CDR1 LGHNT and CDR2 FRNRAP. V gave up 3 bases and J gave up 8 bases, with 8 bases separating them. The CDR3 DNA reads as TGTGCTAGTGGTTTTTCCACAGATTCACCCCTCCACTTT. The encoded protein is CASGFSTDSPLHF.

The chain combines TRBV27 with TRBJ2-5; D might be TRBD2 (6 bases). The J call may be faulty, since TRBJ2-7 better matches the DNA end. The CDR3 runs to 14 residues. Germline V CDR1 and CDR2: MNHEY, SMNVEV (reference sequence). The CDR3, as DNA: TGTGCCAGCTCACCTCGGGGCGGGGTCTACGAGCAGTACTTC. Its translation: CASSPRGGVYEQYF.

The chain links TRBV4-1 to TRBJ1-1, with D maybe TRBD1 (5 bases). Germline CDR1 is MGHRA and CDR2 is YSYEKL. The V gene lost 1 base and the J gene lost 1 base, with 25 bases spanning the gap. The CDR3 has 20 amino acids. The CDR3 region is CASSQVIFGGGGFANTEAFF. CDR3 DNA: TGCGCCAGCAGCCAAGTTATATTCGGGGGGGGAGGGTTTGCGAACACTGAAGCTTTCTTT.

The chain carries TRBV6-5 and TRBJ1-2; the D is unclear. This CDR3 comprises 12 residues. Germline V CDR1 and CDR2: MNHEY, SVGAGI. Between the trimmed V and J ends, which lost 8 bases and 8 bases, there was a span of 15 bases. The CDR3 spells CASHSALEGYTF. The CDR3 DNA reads TGTGCCAGCCATTCCGCCCTGGAGGGCTACACCTTC.

The V call is TRBV16, the J call TRBJ2-5; D might be TRBD1 (6 bases). V dropped 2 bases and J dropped 2 bases, with 12 bases sitting between them. There are 15 residues in the CDR3. CDR1 and CDR2 (germline): KGHSY, FQNENV. This CDR3 reads CASSQPQGRQETQYF. CDR3 bases: TGTGCCAGCAGCCAACCACAGGGTCGACAAGAGACCCAGTACTTC.

The rearrangement uses TRBV7-9 and TRBJ1-2; 9 bases are a match to TRBD1. The CDR3 covers 15 residues. CDR1 SEHNR and CDR2 FQNEAQ come from the germline V gene (reference sequence). The J segment lost 2 bases and the V segment lost 5 bases, leaving 6 bases of the junction unmatched. In DNA form, the CDR3 reads TGTGCCAGCAGCCCAGGGACAGGGTCGAACTATGGCTACACCTTC. Its translation is CASSPGTGSNYGYTF. Full variable domain (remainder filled in from reference TRBV7-9 and TRBJ1-2): DTGVSQNPRHKITKRGQNVTFRCDPISEHNRLYWYRQTLGQGPEFLTYFQNEAQLEKSRLLSDRFSAERPKGSFSTLEIQRTEQGDSAMYLCASSPGTGSNYGYTFGSGTRLTVV.

The chain joins TRBV9 to TRBJ2-2; D possibly corresponds to TRBD2 (7 bases). The CDR3 loop spans 19 amino acids. Trimming shortened V by 2 bases and J by 0 bases, and 20 bases separated the two germline ends. Germline CDR1 is SGDLS and CDR2 is YYNGEE. This chain's CDR3 is CASSVPLGGQGANTGELFF. Here the CDR3 DNA reads TGTGCCAGCAGCGTCCCCCTGGGGGGGCAAGGGGCGAACACCGGGGAGCTGTTTTTT.

The chain recombines TRBV9 with TRBJ2-7; maybe TRBD1 (7 bases). V was shortened by 4 bases and J by 2 bases, with 16 bases between the two germline ends. The CDR3 is 15 amino acids. Germline values: CDR1 SGDLS, CDR2 YYNGEE. The CDR3 here is CASSPWGDSAYEQYF. The CDR3 DNA sequence: TGTGCCAGCAGCCCCTGGGGGGACAGCGCCTACGAGCAGTACTTC.

This chain uses TRBV4-1 with TRBJ2-5; D is undetermined. CDR1 MGHRA and CDR2 YSYEKL come from the germline V gene. CDR3 size: 16 residues. The ends were cut back, 3 bases at V and 5 bases at J, with 19 bases in the middle. This CDR3 is CASSQPTEGVRETQYF. The CDR3, as DNA: TGCGCCAGCAGCCAGCCGACCGAAGGAGTAAGGGAGACCCAGTACTTC.

This clone has only a few counts. The chain joins TRBV19 to TRBJ2-1, with 11 bases lining up with TRBD1. This CDR3 contains 14 residues. The trim removed 5 bases at V and 7 bases at J, leaving 4 bases unmatched. CDR1 is LNHDA and CDR2 is SQIVND in the germline V gene (reference sequence). The CDR3 DNA follows: TGTGCCAGTAGTCCCGGGACAGGGGGGAATGAGCAGTTCTTC. Translated: CASSPGTGGNEQFF.

V and J are TRBV5-1 and TRBJ2-7; TRBD1 agrees at 7 bases. With 4 bases clipped from V and 5 bases from J, the junction kept 12 bases outside the gene matches. The CDR3 loop spans 15 amino acids. Germline assignment: CDR1 SGHRS and CDR2 YFSETQ. The CDR3 sequence is CASSTTTGTADEQYF. The CDR3 DNA is TGCGCCAGCAGCACCACGACAGGGACGGCCGACGAGCAGTACTTC.

This clone has only one observation. The CDR3 sequence is CASSLTLPRTEAFF. In nucleotides, the CDR3 is TGTGCCAGCAGCTTGACCCTCCCGAGGACTGAAGCTTTCTTT. The rearrangement uses TRBV7-9 and TRBJ1-1, with unresolved D. The ends were cut back, 3 bases at V and 5 bases at J, with 13 bases in the middle. Germline V gives CDR1 SEHNR, CDR2 FQNEAQ (reference sequence). The CDR3 runs to 14 residues.